This entry concerns a single T cell receptor (beta chain). The data derive from a study of control samples from healthy donors and cancer patients. Libraries were prepared by immunoSEQ multiplex PCR; TCRdb keeps only in-frame clonotypes and omits some of them. Among about 120,000 clones listed, about 93% were seen once. Sequenced material: blood. This TCR derives from a man aged 25-45 years in good health.

The CDR3 loop reads CASSHLGEVAFF. Here the CDR3 DNA reads TGTGCCAGCAGCCATTTGGGGGAAGTAGCTTTCTTT. The genes are TRBV3-1 (or the pseudogene TRBV3-2) and TRBJ1-1; D might be TRBD1 (5 bases). V was shortened by 3 bases and J by 10 bases, with 12 bases between the two germline ends. This CDR3 has 12 residues. CDR1 and CDR2 from the germline V gene are LGHDT and YNNKEL (reference sequence).